The 9 T cell receptor beta chains below were found in one sample sequenced in a study of T cell responses to AZD1222 COVID-19 vaccine. Some clones are missing from TCRdb's copy, which holds only in-frame ones; the method was immunoSEQ multiplex PCR. The table lists roughly 28,000 clones, 93% of them singletons, with over 8% in the top ten. Sequencing used peripheral blood, obtained on day 0 of AZD1222 vaccination. The receptors shown here come from an adult in good health.

The gene calls are TRBV7-8 and TRBJ2-2; a weak D match, TRBD1 (8 bases). Trimming removed 4 bases from V and 6 bases from J, with 15 bases in between. Germline CDR1 and CDR2: SGHVS and FQNEAQ. The CDR3 has 15 residues. CDR3: CASSSRQGRAGELFF. The CDR3 DNA reads as TGTGCCAGCAGCTCCCGACAGGGGAGGGCCGGGGAGCTGTTTTTT.

This rearrangement joins TRBV19 to TRBJ1-1, with unresolved D. The CDR3 consists of 13 residues. Germline V lookup: CDR1 LNHDA, CDR2 SQIVND (reference sequence). The ends were cut back, 1 base at V and 8 bases at J, with 11 bases in the middle. CDR3 nucleotides: TGTGCCAGTAGTATAGCACGGGTTGCCGAAGCTTTCTTT. Translation gives CASSIARVAEAFF. The full variable domain, rest sourced from reference TRBV19 and TRBJ1-1, is DGGITQSPKYLFRKEGQNVTLSCEQNLNHDAMYWYRQDPGQGLRLIYYSQIVNDFQKGDIAEGYSVSREKKESFPLTVTSAQKNPTAFYLCASSIARVAEAFFGQGTRLTVV.

This chain connects TRBV5-5 to TRBJ1-1; a weak D match, TRBD1 (6 bases). V was shortened by 5 bases and J by 13 bases, with 24 bases between the two germline ends. The CDR3 length is 14 residues. Looked up from germline, CDR1 is SGHKS and CDR2 is YYEKEE (reference sequence). CDR3 coding DNA: TGTGCCAGCAGTTTCACTTACAGGGCCGAAGCCGGTTTCTTT. It codes for CASSFTYRAEAGFF.

The chain links TRBV7-8 to TRBJ1-1, with TRBD1 matching 12 bases. CDR1 is SGHVS and CDR2 is FQNEAQ in the germline V gene. This CDR3 is 15 amino acids long. The V and J ends lost 2 bases and 5 bases, in that order; junction bases with no gene match: 3. The CDR3 reads CASSLSGQGATEAFF. The CDR3 region has the DNA TGTGCCAGCAGCTTATCGGGACAGGGGGCAACTGAAGCTTTCTTT.

V usage is TRBV18 and J usage is TRBJ1-1; tentatively, D is TRBD1 (5 bases). With 3 bases removed from V and 2 bases from J, the gap between germline ends came to 13 bases. This CDR3 is built from 15 residues. CDR1 is KGHSH, CDR2 LQKENI, per germline. The CDR3 spells CASSPQTGGNTEAFF. The CDR3 coding sequence is TGTGCCAGCTCACCCCAGACGGGGGGAAACACTGAAGCTTTCTTT.

The chain combines TRBV7-2 with TRBJ2-7; TRBD1 matches at 7 bases. The CDR3 is made up of 14 amino acids. Trimming removed 1 base from V and 6 bases from J; junction bases left unmatched: 6. Germline V gives CDR1 SGHTA, CDR2 FQGNSA. This CDR3 is CASSLGSAGGEQYF. Written as DNA, the CDR3 is TGTGCCAGCAGCTTAGGGTCGGCAGGGGGCGAGCAGTACTTC. The full variable domain, completed using reference TRBV7-2 and TRBJ2-7, is GAGVSQSPSNKVTEKGKDVELRCDPISGHTALYWYRQSLGQGLEFLIYFQGNSAPDKSGLPSDRFSAERTGGSVSTLTIQRTQQEDSAVYLCASSLGSAGGEQYFGPGTRLTVT.

The chain uses TRBV30 and TRBJ1-1, with D maybe TRBD1 (6 bases). Germline-derived CDR1 and CDR2 are GTSNPN and SVGIG (reference sequence). The V gene lost 3 bases and the J gene lost 0 bases, with 14 bases spanning the gap. The CDR3 consists of 15 residues. CDR3 nucleotide sequence: TGTGCCTGGAGCAAGAGGGGGGGCATGAACACTGAAGCTTTCTTT. Encoded protein: CAWSKRGGMNTEAFF.

The table lists this clone with a count of one. The gene calls are TRBV7-9 and TRBJ1-2; D is uncertain. Germline assignment: CDR1 SEHNR and CDR2 FQNEAQ (reference sequence). This CDR3 spans 15 amino acids. V was pared by 5 bases and J by 2 bases, with 15 bases between. The CDR3 nucleotides are TGTGCCAGCAGCCCCCCTCGGGGAAGCAACTATGGCTACACCTTC. The encoded protein is CASSPPRGSNYGYTF.

The rearrangement links TRBV7-9 to TRBJ1-5; D is ambiguous. This CDR3 region has 14 residues. CDR1 and CDR2 from the germline V gene are SEHNR and FQNEAQ (reference sequence). V gave up 8 bases and J gave up 4 bases, with 15 bases separating them. CDR3: CASRMEGLNQPQHF. In DNA, the CDR3 is TGTGCCAGCCGCATGGAGGGTCTGAATCAGCCCCAGCATTTT.